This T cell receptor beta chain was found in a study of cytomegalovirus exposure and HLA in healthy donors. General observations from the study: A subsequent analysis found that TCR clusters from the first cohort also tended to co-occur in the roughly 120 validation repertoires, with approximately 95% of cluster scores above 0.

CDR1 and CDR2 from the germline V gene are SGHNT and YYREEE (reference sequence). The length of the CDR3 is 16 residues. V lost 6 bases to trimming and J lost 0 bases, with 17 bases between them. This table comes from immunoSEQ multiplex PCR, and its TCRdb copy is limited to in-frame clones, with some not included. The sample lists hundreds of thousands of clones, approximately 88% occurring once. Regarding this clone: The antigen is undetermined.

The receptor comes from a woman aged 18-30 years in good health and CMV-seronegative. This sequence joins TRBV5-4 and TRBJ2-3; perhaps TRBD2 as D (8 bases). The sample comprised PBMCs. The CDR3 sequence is CASTKGASGSTDTQYF. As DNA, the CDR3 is TGTGCCAGCACGAAGGGGGCTAGCGGGAGCACAGATACGCAGTATTTT.